The rows below give T cell receptor beta chains drawn from one sample of a study of T cell responses to AZD1222 COVID-19 vaccine. The repertoire was sequenced with immunoSEQ multiplex PCR; TCRdb's copy has only in-frame clones and lacks some. The table records approximately 190,000 clones, 85% to 95% of them present only once. The sample in question was peripheral blood, obtained 28 days after the second dose of the MenACWY control vaccine. The receptor set was obtained from an adult who received the MenACWY meningococcal vaccine as a control. CDR3s include the opening cysteine and the closing phenylalanine or tryptophan. A D gene is named only where the DNA matches it firmly. Part of the rows lack a size; the others show once, few, many or a class for expanded clones.

TRBV20-1	.	.	TRBJ2-2	TGCAGTGCTAGTGTGCGGAACACCGGGGAGCTGTTTTTT	CSASVRNTGELFF
TRBV7-9	.	TRBD1	TRBJ1-5	TGTGCCAGCAGCTTAGGCGCAGGGGGCCCGAATCAGCCCCAGCATTTT	CASSLGAGGPNQPQHF
TRBV7-2	.	TRBD1	TRBJ2-1	TGTGCCAGCAGCAAATACAGGGGTTCCTACAATGAGCAGTTCTTC	CASSKYRGSYNEQFF
TRBV28	.	.	TRBJ2-1	TGTGCCAGCCCACCTCAGGGTCGGGTTAGTAATGAGCAGTTCTTC	CASPPQGRVSNEQFF
TRBV5-1	.	.	TRBJ1-2	TGCGCCAGCAGCTTGGAGGGTGGGACCCTCAGGGACGGCTACACCTTC	CASSLEGGTLRDGYTF
TRBV7-2	.	.	TRBJ2-1	TGTGCCAGCAGCGCCCACGGCGGGACCTCCTACAATGAGCAGTTCTTC	CASSAHGGTSYNEQFF
TRBV9	few	TRBD2	TRBJ2-1	TGTGCCAGCAGCTCAGGCAGCGGGAGAGGAGCAGTCGACAATGAGCAGTTCTTC	CASSSGSGRGAVDNEQFF
TRBV9	once	.	TRBJ1-6	TGTGCCAGCAGCGTAGACCCGAGTCCTCAAAATTCACCCCTCCACTTT	CASSVDPSPQNSPLHF
TRBV28	.	TRBD1	TRBJ1-5	TGTGCCAGCACCTTAGGGGGCAGGGGCAATCAGCCCCAGCATTTT	CASTLGGRGNQPQHF
TRBV2	.	.	TRBJ2-3	TGTGCCACCCCGGGACTCCTCACAGATACGCAGTATTTT	CATPGLLTDTQYF
TRBV28	.	TRBD1	TRBJ2-1	TGTGCCAGCAGTTTATATGGGCCCGGGTGGGACAGGGCCTACAATGAGCAGTTCTTC	CASSLYGPGWDRAYNEQFF
TRBV30	.	TRBD1	TRBJ1-4	TGTGCCTGGAGTGTACAGGGGGGAAGTGAAAAACTGTTTTTT	CAWSVQGGSEKLFF
TRBV5-5	.	.	TRBJ2-5	TGTGCCAGCAGCCGACGGGGCGGCCTACAAGAGACCCAGTACTTC	CASSRRGGLQETQYF
TRBV28	.	.	TRBJ1-2	TGTGCCAGCAGTTGGGGGGGAGCGCTAGATGGCTACACCTTC	CASSWGGALDGYTF
TRBV7-9	.	.	TRBJ2-7	TGTGCCAGCAGCTTTGGGTTAGACGAGCAGTACTTC	CASSFGLDEQYF
TRBV27	.	TRBD2	TRBJ2-2	TGTGCCAGCAGGTTCTGGGCGGGAGGAAACACCGGGGAGCTGTTTTTT	CASRFWAGGNTGELFF
TRBV4-1	once	.	TRBJ1-2	TGCGCCAGCAGCCAAGATGCCGCTCAGCGAGGGGGCTACACCTTC	CASSQDAAQRGGYTF
TRBV10-1	.	TRBD1	TRBJ1-2	TGCGCCAGCAGTGAGGACAGGGTCGTGGTGGGGTCCTGCGGCTACACCTTC	CASSEDRVVVGSCGYTF
TRBV7-3	.	TRBD1	TRBJ2-1	TGTGCCAGCAGCTTCTCGGGACAGTTGGACAATGAGCAGTTCTTC	CASSFSGQLDNEQFF
TRBV30	.	.	TRBJ2-3	TGTGCCTGGAAGGCGTTGGCAGATACGCAGTATTTT	CAWKALADTQYF
TRBV5-1	.	TRBD1	TRBJ1-2	TGCGCCAGCAGCACAACGACAGGGGGCGCTTCTAACTATGGCTACACCTTC	CASSTTTGGASNYGYTF
TRBV30	.	TRBD2	TRBJ2-2	TGTGCCTGGACCAAAGCGGGAGAGGGTTCCGGGGAGCTGTTTTTT	CAWTKAGEGSGELFF
TRBV27	.	.	TRBJ1-2	TGTGCCAGCAGTTTAAAGGGAGGGAGCTATGGCTACACCTTC	CASSLKGGSYGYTF
TRBV6-5	.	.	TRBJ1-5	TGTGCCAGCAGTTTGACACAAAGCAATCAGCCCCAGCATTTT	CASSLTQSNQPQHF
TRBV9	once	TRBD1	TRBJ1-1	TGTGCCAGCAGCGTAGCCGTTGACAGGGACACTGAAGCTTTCTTT	CASSVAVDRDTEAFF
TRBV28	.	TRBD1	TRBJ2-5	TGTGCCAGCAGTTCGCTCCAGGGGGAAGAGACCCAGTACTTC	CASSSLQGEETQYF
TRBV6-2/TRBV6-3	.	TRBD2	TRBJ2-1	TGTGCCAGCAGTACTTTGACGGGAGGGCAAAATGAGCAGTTCTTC	CASSTLTGGQNEQFF
TRBV5-1	.	TRBD2	TRBJ2-1	TGCGCCAGCAGCTTGGTGGCTAGCGGCGACAATGAGCAGTTCTTC	CASSLVASGDNEQFF
TRBV11-2	.	.	TRBJ2-2	TGTGCCAGCAGCTTAGATACCGGGGAGCTGTTTTTT	CASSLDTGELFF
TRBV6-5	.	.	TRBJ2-2	TGTGCCAGCAGTTCCCCCTGGCGTAAAAACACCGGGGAGCTGTTTTTT	CASSSPWRKNTGELFF
TRBV5-6	.	.	TRBJ1-3	TGTGCCAGCAGCTTGGTTCCAGGGAGCTCTGGAAACACCATATATTTT	CASSLVPGSSGNTIYF
TRBV2	.	.	TRBJ1-5	TGTGCCAGCAGTGTGGCGGACCAGCCCCAGCATTTT	CASSVADQPQHF
TRBV7-2	.	.	TRBJ2-1	TGTGCCAGCAGCTTAAGGGTTAGGGAAAATGAGCAGTTCTTC	CASSLRVRENEQFF
TRBV7-2	.	TRBD2	TRBJ2-5	TGTGCCAGCAGCCCTGGGACTAGCGGGGCTGCCCAAGAGACCCAGTACTTC	CASSPGTSGAAQETQYF
TRBV7-9	.	.	TRBJ2-1	TGTGCCAGCAGCCCGCACAATGAGCAGTTCTTC	CASSPHNEQFF
TRBV11-2	.	.	TRBJ1-1	TGTGCCAGCAGCTTAGCAGGGGCGGGCACTGAAGCTTTCTTT	CASSLAGAGTEAFF
TRBV27	.	.	TRBJ2-1	TGTGCCAGCAGTGCCTCATCCTACAATGAGCAGTTCTTC	CASSASSYNEQFF
TRBV7-2	.	TRBD2	TRBJ2-7	TGTGCCAGCAGCTTAGGCGGGGGATCCTACGAGCAGTACTTC	CASSLGGGSYEQYF
TRBV14	.	TRBD1	TRBJ1-1	TGTGCCAGCAGCCCTACGGACAGGGGACTGCGGCGAGCTTTCTTT	CASSPTDRGLRRAFF
TRBV6-2/TRBV6-3	.	.	TRBJ1-2	TGTGCCAGCAGTTACCCTCAGACGGAACCAAACTATGGCTACACCTTC	CASSYPQTEPNYGYTF
TRBV5-5	once	.	TRBJ1-5	TGTGCCAGCAGCTTGGAAGGACCTCCGCCCCAGCATTTT	CASSLEGPPPQHF
TRBV7-2	.	.	TRBJ1-2	TGTGCCAGCAGCTTAGAGACCAGTCTGAGCTATGGCTACACCTTC	CASSLETSLSYGYTF
TRBV2	.	.	TRBJ2-2	TGTGCCAGCTTGCGAAGCAGGTGGACCGGGGAGCTGTTTTTT	CASLRSRWTGELFF
TRBV28	.	.	TRBJ2-3	TGTGCCAGCAGTTTCGTAGCGGGCACAGATACGCAGTATTTT	CASSFVAGTDTQYF
TRBV7-9	.	.	TRBJ2-3	TGTGCCAGCAGCCCGCGTCCCTCTGTCGACTCCACAGATACGCAGTATTTT	CASSPRPSVDSTDTQYF
TRBV28	.	.	TRBJ2-7	TGTGCCAGCAGTTCCGGTCCCTACGAGCAGTACTTC	CASSSGPYEQYF
TRBV19	.	TRBD1	TRBJ1-6	TGTGCCAGTAGTGTGGTAGGGGGCCGATATAATTCACCCCTCCACTTT	CASSVVGGRYNSPLHF
TRBV7-9	.	.	TRBJ1-1	TGTGCCAGCACCTTCACCCTGAACACTGAAGCTTTCTTT	CASTFTLNTEAFF
TRBV5-1	.	.	TRBJ2-7	TGCGCCAGCAGCCCGGCGGCCTCCCGCTCCTACGAGCAGTACTTC	CASSPAASRSYEQYF
TRBV9	.	.	TRBJ1-2	TGTGCCAGCAGCATTTCCTCTGGGGGACACTATGGCTACACCTTC	CASSISSGGHYGYTF
TRBV3-1/TRBV3-2	.	.	TRBJ1-6	TGTGCCAGCAGCCAAGTTTCCGGGTTGGGTCGTTCACCCCTCCACTTT	CASSQVSGLGRSPLHF
TRBV7-2	.	TRBD1	TRBJ1-2	TGTGCCAGCAGCGCCCACGGGACAGCCGGCTATGGCTACACCTTC	CASSAHGTAGYGYTF
TRBV28	.	.	TRBJ1-2	TGTGCCAGCAGTTTTGGGATCGCCTATGGCTACACCTTC	CASSFGIAYGYTF
TRBV19	once	.	TRBJ2-5	TGTGCCAGTAGTCTTGGGGGCCGAGAGACCCAGTACTTC	CASSLGGRETQYF
TRBV19	.	TRBD1	TRBJ1-1	TGTGCCAGTAGTCCGGGACAGGGTTTGAACACTGAAGCTTTCTTT	CASSPGQGLNTEAFF